The clone carrying this TCR beta chain was recorded only once. Germline assignment: CDR1 SGDLS and CDR2 YYNGEE. The CDR3 consists of 14 residues. V was clipped by 2 bases and J by 5 bases; unmatched bases: 5. This sample was taken from a study of T cell responses to AZD1222 COVID-19 vaccine. Repertoires were generated with immunoSEQ multiplex PCR, while TCRdb's copy carries only in-frame clones and drops some. This sample yields about 160,000 clones, of which 85% to 95% are seen a single time; roughly 1.2% belongs to the top ten. The sequencing here drew on peripheral blood, taken on day 0 of AZD1222 vaccination. The rearrangement joins TRBV9 to TRBJ2-5, with 8 bases matching TRBD1. This TCR came from an adult in good health. DNA of the CDR3: TGTGCCAGCAGCGTTGGACAGGGCAGGGAGACCCAGTACTTC. Translating it yields CASSVGQGRETQYF. Complete variable domain (other parts from reference TRBV9 and TRBJ2-5): DSGVTQTPKHLITATGQRVTLRCSPRSGDLSVYWYQQSLDQGLQFLIQYYNGEERAKGNILERFSAQQFPDLHSELNLSSLELGDSALYFCASSVGQGRETQYFGPGTRLLVL.